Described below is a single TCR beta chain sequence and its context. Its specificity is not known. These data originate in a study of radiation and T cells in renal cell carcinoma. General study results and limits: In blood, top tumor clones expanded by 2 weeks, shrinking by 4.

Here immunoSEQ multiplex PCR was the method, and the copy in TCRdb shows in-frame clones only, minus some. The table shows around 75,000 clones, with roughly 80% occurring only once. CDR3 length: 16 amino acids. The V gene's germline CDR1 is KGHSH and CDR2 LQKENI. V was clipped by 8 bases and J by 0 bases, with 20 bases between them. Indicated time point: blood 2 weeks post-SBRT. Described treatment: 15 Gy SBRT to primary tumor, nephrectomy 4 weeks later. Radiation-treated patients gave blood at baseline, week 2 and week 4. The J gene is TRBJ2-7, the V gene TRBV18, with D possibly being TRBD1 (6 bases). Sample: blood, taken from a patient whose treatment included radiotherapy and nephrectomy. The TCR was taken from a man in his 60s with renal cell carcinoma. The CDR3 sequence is CASPLMQGKSSYEQYF. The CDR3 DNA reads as TGTGCCAGCCCCTTGATGCAGGGGAAGAGCTCCTACGAGCAGTACTTC.